These T cell receptor beta chains were read from a single sample in a study of T cell repertoires in cytomegalovirus infection. Their specific antigens are unknown. TCRdb re-analysed the reads in MiXCR, keeping a single row per CDR3 protein. Of about 920,000 distinct CDR3 sequences in the sample, approximately 33% were seen once. The sequencing used cultured CD8+ T cells from PBMCs, collected from culture after CMV antigen stimulation. Source of these receptors: a human donor in good health (CMV status not recorded). Some clones in this sample may be carry-over from other donors' samples. CDR3s include the opening cysteine and the closing phenylalanine or tryptophan. Fields, in order: V gene, CDR3 protein.

>TRBV7-4
CASSLALAGGLTKSYNEQFF
>TRBV15
CATSSPGQGISGNTIYF
>TRBV6-5
CASSPLPQGGTLLYGYTF
>TRBV6-2/TRBV6-3
CASSYDRDIDYGYTF
>TRBV28
CASSLPGQISYGYTF
>TRBV7-2
CASSLLGAGIQGGYEQYF
>TRBV7-2
CASSLNPGLNQPQHF
>TRBV23-1
CASSHRAGRSSYEQYF
>TRBV27
CASSQGHGYTF
>TRBV7-9
CASSSGAPGTDTQYF